The T cell receptor (beta chain) under discussion was sequenced for a study of beta chain features in type 1 diabetes (dated by TCRdb to 2016 to 2019). As for the study more broadly: Mean age, gender distribution, total cell number and subset yield were not different between patients and healthy donors. Regulatory and stem cell-like memory subsets were isolated from only 8 patients and roughly eight healthy donors, whereas naive and central memory subsets came from all 30 or so donors. The study compared TCRB repertoires of sorted circulating CD4+ T cell subsets between recently diagnosed type 1 diabetes patients and matched healthy donors. A total of roughly 100,000,000 sorted cells were examined across all samples, and the number of cells per subset was strongly correlated with RNA yield.

The High Capacity cDNA Reverse Transcription Kit was used to reverse transcribe all of the isolated RNA, meaning that expressed TCRB transcripts were what got sequenced. Deep immunoSEQ sequencing was applied to naive, central memory and regulatory T cell samples, giving an average of approximately 3.8 million total reads per sample. Sorted cells were lysed in RLT buffer and RNA was extracted with DNase-treated RNeasy Micro or Mini kits, depending on cell number. To prevent cross-contamination, every cell subset was processed on its own, while patient and healthy donor samples were processed together. TCRB sequences were amplified from cDNA with the immunoSEQ multiplex PCR, producing 87-bp fragments spanning the CDR3 region. The amplicons were sequenced using the Illumina HiSeq platform. Per the source publication's procedure: PCR bias was corrected computationally using synthetic template baselines, and reads within Hamming distance 2 were collapsed, with unmergeable singletons discarded. Reads were aligned against IMGT to assign V, D and J genes, CDR3 length and insertions or deletions at six rearrangement sites. Clonotype counts were normalized to sorted cell number within each subset before computing true diversity and Gini coefficients with the tcR R package. The overlap coefficient, calculated on TCRB nucleotide sequences, was used to quantify repertoire sharing. Out-of-frame TCRB sequences from naive cells were analyzed to stand in for the pre-selection repertoire. TCRdb took over this immuneACCESS table, retaining in-frame rearrangements with V and J assigned. Such tables are incomplete; in checked studies, under half of the missing clones stem from an unresolved V gene, and the remainder is unexplained. The V and J calls and clone size are taken from that table; D and trimming were inferred from the DNA. This sample holds fewer than 250,000 clones; 9% to 10% were observed only once. The ten largest clones represent about 0.037% of the sample.

On this clone: Its target antigen remains unknown. Per-base quality was not reported, and no clone a single base away is much larger than it.

From each donor, a single peripheral blood sample of around 120 mL on average was drawn into heparinised tubes. Naive, central memory, regulatory and stem cell-like memory CD4+ T cells were sorted on a BD FACSAria II using a panel including CD45RO, CCR7, CD25, CD127, CD95 and CD27. Purity was above 95% for every sorted population. PBMCs were isolated immediately by Lymphoprep density gradient centrifugation and stained directly without culture. To minimize batch effects, samples were stained and sorted in pairs, one healthy donor with one patient per experiment. General study outcomes and caveats: Shorter templates might have been favored by PCR, but patient and control samples were amplified and corrected together, so both groups would have been affected equally by any skew. Patients with type 1 diabetes made fewer insertions and deleted more nucleotides at VDJ recombination sites, implying thymic rearrangement abnormalities. Because cDNA was sequenced instead of genomic DNA, highly expressing activated cells could be over-represented, though the groups showed no difference in activation or CD3 levels. Because small numbers of individuals were included in the HLA sub-analyses, any influence of HLA type on TCRB rearrangement was left unresolved. In all four CD4+ subsets, TCRB CDR3 length was moderately but significantly shorter in type 1 diabetes patients. Naive, central memory and regulatory TCRB repertoires appeared to be more alike among patients than among healthy donors.

This TCR was sampled from a woman aged 18-29 years in good health. The sequenced material came from naive CD4+ T cells from blood. Explained via the paper, the cell subset or site label denotes: true naive CD4+ T cells.

The CDR3 protein is CASSLTRQGIPEAFF. In nucleotides, the sequence is TGTGCCAGCAGCTTAACCCGCCAGGGGATCCCTGAAGCTTTCTTT. The V gene is TRBV5-4 and the J gene is TRBJ1-1; perhaps TRBD1 is the D gene, with 6 bases matching. Trimming takes 2 bases from V and 6 bases from J, and the germline ends sit 17 bases apart. The germline V gene (reference sequence) gives CDR1 as SGHNT and CDR2 as YYREEE. From its cysteine to its phenylalanine, the CDR3 spans 15 amino acids. Only CDR3 DNA is held: 45 bases, read in frame from base 1.